The text below deals with one T cell receptor beta chain. Its cognate antigen is unknown. These data are taken from a study of a mutant IDH1 vaccine in newly diagnosed glioma. Only in-frame clones appear in the TCRdb table, and some are missing; sequencing was by immunoSEQ multiplex PCR. The top ten hold around 7% of the sample, which has some 87,000 clones, just under 80% seen once. The time point here: baseline, week 1 (first vaccination visit). Treatment noted: pre-vaccination baseline after standard-of-care therapy. Every donor had a new WHO grade 3 or 4 astrocytoma that was IDH1-mutant, with loss of nuclear ATRX. The CDR3 runs 15 residues. The germline V gene encodes CDR1 MDHEN and CDR2 SYDVKM. Trimming removed 3 bases from V and 1 base from J, with 9 bases in between. Findings and caveats of the study: Among patients, roughly 93% showed immune responses induced by the vaccine.

The rearrangement links TRBV28 to TRBJ2-2; possibly TRBD1 for D (6 bases). This receptor was identified in a middle-aged man with glioma. Here the sequenced sample was PBMCs, taken from a glioma patient treated with radiotherapy, temozolomide or both. CDR3 coding DNA: TGTGCCAGCAGTTTTGGACAGCTGAACACCGGGGAGCTGTTTTTT. It specifies CASSFGQLNTGELFF.